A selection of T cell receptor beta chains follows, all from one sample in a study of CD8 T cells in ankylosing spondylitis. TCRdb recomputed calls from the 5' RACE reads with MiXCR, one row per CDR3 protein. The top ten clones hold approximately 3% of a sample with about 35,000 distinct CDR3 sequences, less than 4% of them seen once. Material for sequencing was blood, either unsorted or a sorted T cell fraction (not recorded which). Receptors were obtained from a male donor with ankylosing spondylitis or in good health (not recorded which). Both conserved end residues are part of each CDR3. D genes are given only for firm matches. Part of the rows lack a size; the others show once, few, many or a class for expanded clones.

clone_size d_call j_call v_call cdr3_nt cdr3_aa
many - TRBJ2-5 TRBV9 TGTGCCAGCGCGACGGGGGTAGTGGAGACCCAGTACTTC CASATGVVETQYF
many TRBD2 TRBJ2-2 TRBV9 TGTGCCAGCAGCGTCAGTTCGGGAGGGGCCAGGGAGCTGTTTTTT CASSVSSGGARELFF
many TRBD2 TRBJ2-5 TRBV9 TGTGCCAGCAGCGTCATAGGGGGGACTAGCGGGGGTCAAGAGACCCAGTACTTC CASSVIGGTSGGQETQYF
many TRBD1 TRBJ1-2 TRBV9 TGTGCCAGCAGCGTAGCCCCGGGACAGGGGACTGGCTACACCTTC CASSVAPGQGTGYTF
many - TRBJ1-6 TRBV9 TGTGCCAGCAGCGGATCCCGGTCTAATTCACCCCTCCACTTT CASSGSRSNSPLHF
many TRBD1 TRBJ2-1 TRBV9 TGTGCCAGCAGCGCAACCGGGACAGGGTTGTCCTACAATGAGCAGTTCTTC CASSATGTGLSYNEQFF
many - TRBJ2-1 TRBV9 TGTGCCAGCAGCCCTCATGGCAGGGGTGAGCAGTTCTTC CASSPHGRGEQFF
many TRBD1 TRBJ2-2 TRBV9 TGTGCCAGCAGCGACAGGGGGAACACCGGGGAGCTGTTTTTT CASSDRGNTGELFF
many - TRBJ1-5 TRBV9 TGTGCCAGCAGCGGTTCCCCACTGGAAAATCAGCCCCAGCATTTT CASSGSPLENQPQHF
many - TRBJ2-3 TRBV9 TGTGCCAGCAGCGTAGCCGGAGGAGGGGATACGCAGTATTTT CASSVAGGGDTQYF
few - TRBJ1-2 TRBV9 TGTGCCAGCAGCGTTTGGGGTGTGTCTGACTATGGCTACACCTTC CASSVWGVSDYGYTF
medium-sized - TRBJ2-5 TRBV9 TGTGCCAGCAGCATTCGGGGGGCCGTCCAAGAGACCCAGTACTTC CASSIRGAVQETQYF
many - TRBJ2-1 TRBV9 TGTGCCAGCAGCGTAGTTCCGAAAGGGACGAATGAGCAGTTCTTC CASSVVPKGTNEQFF
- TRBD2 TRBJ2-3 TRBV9 TGTGCCAGCAGCGTAGCTCTAGCGGGGGCTAGCACAGATACGCAGTATTTT CASSVALAGASTDTQYF
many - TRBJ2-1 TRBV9 TGTGCCAGCAGCGCAGGGGCAGGGGGGGCTGAGCAGTTCTTC CASSAGAGGAEQFF
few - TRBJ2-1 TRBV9 TGTGCCAGCAGCGTAGCGGCGGAACCCTACAATGAGCAGTTCTTC CASSVAAEPYNEQFF
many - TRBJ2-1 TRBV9 TGTGCCAGCAGCGCCCCCCAGGGGGGGACTACCAATGAGCAGTTCTTC CASSAPQGGTTNEQFF
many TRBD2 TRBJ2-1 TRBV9 TGTGCCAGCAGCGCGACTAGCGGGGGGGCCAATGAGCAGTTCTTC CASSATSGGANEQFF
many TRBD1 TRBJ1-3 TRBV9 TGTGCCAGCAGCGTATCGGGACAGGGCCCCGAAAACACCATATATTTT CASSVSGQGPENTIYF
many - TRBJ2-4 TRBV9 TGTGCCAGCAGCGTAGCCGGGGGTGTAATTCAGTACTTC CASSVAGGVIQYF
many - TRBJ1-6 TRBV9 TGTGCCAGCAGCGTAGAGTCTAATTCACCCCTCCACTTT CASSVESNSPLHF
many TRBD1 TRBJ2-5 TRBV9 TGTGCCAGCAGCACCCGGTCAGGGGGCGGGGAGACCCAGTACTTC CASSTRSGGGETQYF
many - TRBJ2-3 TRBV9 TGTGCCAGCAGCGTCCAGGGTGGGGGCACAGATACGCAGTATTTT CASSVQGGGTDTQYF
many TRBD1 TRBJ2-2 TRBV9 TGTGCCAGCAGTCCAGGTGGGGGACAGGGCACCGGGGAGCTGTTTTTT CASSPGGGQGTGELFF
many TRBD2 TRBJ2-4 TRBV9 TGTGCCAGCAGCCCACTAGCGGGGGGGCTTGAAAACATTCAGTACTTC CASSPLAGGLENIQYF
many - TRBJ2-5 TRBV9 TGTGCCAGCAGCGTAGGTATTGGAGAGACTGGGGGAGGGACCCAGTACTTC CASSVGIGETGGGTQYF
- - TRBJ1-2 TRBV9 TGTGCCAGCAGCGCGGCCGAGAGACCACGAGTTGGCTACACCTTC CASSAAERPRVGYTF
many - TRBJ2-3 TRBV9 TGTGCCAGCAGCGTAGGAGGGACCACAGATACGCAGTATTTT CASSVGGTTDTQYF
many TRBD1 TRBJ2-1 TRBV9 TGTGCCAGCAGCTTCTCCGGGACAGGGGTCAATGAGCAGTTCTTC CASSFSGTGVNEQFF
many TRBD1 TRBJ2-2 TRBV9 TGTGCCAGCAGCGTCACAGGGGGCCCCGTTATGAAGGAGCTGTTTTTT CASSVTGGPVMKELFF
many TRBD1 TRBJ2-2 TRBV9 TGTGCCAGCTGCATGACCGGGACAGGGGTCGGGGAGCTGTTTTTT CASCMTGTGVGELFF
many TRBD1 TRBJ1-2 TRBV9 TGTGCCAGCAGCGGACAGGGGGAGGCTTATGGCTACACCTTC CASSGQGEAYGYTF
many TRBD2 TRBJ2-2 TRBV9 TGTGCCAGCAGCCCGGGGGGAGGGCGTCATACCGGGGAGCTGTTTTTT CASSPGGGRHTGELFF
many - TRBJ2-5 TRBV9 TGTGCCAGCAGCGTAGCGGGAGTAGAGACCCAGTACTTC CASSVAGVETQYF
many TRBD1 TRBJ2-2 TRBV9 TGTGCCAGCAGCGGGACGACAGGGGTGGTCACCGGGGAGCTGTTTTTT CASSGTTGVVTGELFF
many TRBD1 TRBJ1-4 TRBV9 TGTGCCAGCAGCTCCGGGACAGGGGGCGGTGAAAAACTGTTTTTT CASSSGTGGGEKLFF